These 14 T cell receptor beta chains were all obtained from the same sample, sequenced in a study of blood T cell repertoires in COVID-19. Method: immunoSEQ multiplex PCR; TCRdb's copy keeps in-frame clones and lacks some. This table holds around 120,000 clones, 80% found once. Sequencing was performed on peripheral blood. The origin of the receptors is a human donor in a cohort sampled during active COVID-19.

The CDR3, as DNA: TGCAGCGTTGAAAACCAGGGCAGGGTGGGGTACACTGAAGCTTTCTTT. It yields the protein CSVENQGRVGYTEAFF. This rearrangement joins TRBV29-1 to TRBJ1-1; TRBD1 is a possible D gene (5 bases). V lost 2 bases to trimming and J lost 3 bases, with 19 bases between them. This CDR3 comprises 16 residues. Germline CDR1 is SQVTM and CDR2 is ANQGSEA.

The V gene is TRBV5-1, the J gene TRBJ1-1; unclear D gene. V was clipped by 5 bases and J by 4 bases, with 12 bases between them. This CDR3 is 13 amino acids long. Germline assignment: CDR1 SGHRS and CDR2 YFSETQ. The CDR3 loop reads CASSTEEGTEAFF. The CDR3 nucleotides are TGCGCCAGCAGTACGGAAGAGGGCACTGAAGCTTTCTTT.

This clone has a handful of counts. V usage is TRBV6-2 or TRBV6-3 and J usage is TRBJ1-6; perhaps TRBD1 as D (5 bases). Trimming stripped 2 bases from V and 3 bases from J, with 14 bases between. This CDR3 is built from 17 residues. Germline CDR1 is MNHEY and CDR2 is SVGEGT. This CDR3 reads CASSYVKTVFYNSPLHF. CDR3 DNA: TGTGCCAGCAGTTACGTCAAGACAGTATTCTATAATTCACCCCTCCACTTT.

The rearrangement uses TRBV18 and TRBJ2-6, with D possibly TRBD2 on 5 matching bases. The CDR3 totals 17 residues. CDR1 and CDR2 from the germline V gene are KGHSH and LQKENI. V was cut by 3 bases and J by 2 bases, with 14 bases left in between. CDR3 DNA: TGTGCCAGCTCACCGCCCGCGGGCTTCGCTGGGGCCAACGTCCTGACTTTC. It is translated as CASSPPAGFAGANVLTF. Variable domain in full (rest from reference TRBV18 and TRBJ2-6): NAGVMQNPRHLVRRRGQEARLRCSPMKGHSHVYWYRQLPEEGLKFMVYLQKENIIDESGMPKERFSAEFPKEGPSILRIQQVVRGDSAAYFCASSPPAGFAGANVLTFGAGSRLTVL.

This rearrangement joins TRBV6-2 or TRBV6-3 to TRBJ1-1, with 10 bases aligning to TRBD1. The junction had 10 bases not matched to a gene; V was cut back by 6 bases and J by 3 bases. Germline values: CDR1 MNHEY, CDR2 SVGEGT. The CDR3 has 16 amino acids. This CDR3 is CASSRLRDRGDTEAFF. The DNA of the CDR3 is TGTGCCAGCAGCCGCCTTCGGGACAGGGGAGACACTGAAGCTTTCTTT.

The V call is TRBV6-2 or TRBV6-3, the J call TRBJ1-2; 9 bases are shared with TRBD1. V gave up 5 bases and J gave up 8 bases; unmatched junction bases: 12. The CDR3 totals 15 residues. The germline gives CDR1 MNHEY, CDR2 SVGEGT. The CDR3 DNA reads as TGTGCCAGCAGTCACTGGACAGGGGCGGAACAAGGCTACACCTTC. Amino acids: CASSHWTGAEQGYTF.

The CDR3 loop reads CASSARTSGQQETQYF. The CDR3 bases are TGTGCCAGCAGCGCTAGGACTAGCGGTCAACAAGAGACCCAGTACTTC. The chain combines TRBV11-3 with TRBJ2-5; TRBD2 agrees at 10 bases. Trimming took 5 bases from V and 2 from J; bases not matched to a gene: 8. This CDR3 has 16 residues. Germline CDR1 is SGHNT and CDR2 is YENEEA.

J is TRBJ2-2 and V is TRBV5-1; 8 positions match TRBD1. Germline V lookup: CDR1 SGHRS, CDR2 YFSETQ. Trimming cost V 4 bases and J 5 bases; bases outside gene matches: 7. The CDR3 has 15 amino acids. For the CDR3, the DNA is TGCGCCAGCAGCCCCCAGGGGGCCAGTACCGGGGAGCTGTTTTTT. It translates to CASSPQGASTGELFF.

The rearrangement uses TRBV24-1 and TRBJ2-1, with 13 bases matching TRBD2. There are 17 residues in the CDR3. V lost 3 bases and J lost 7; bases outside the gene matches: 8. Per the germline V gene, CDR1 is KGHDR and CDR2 is SFDVKD. The DNA of the CDR3 is TGTGCCACCAGTGATACCCTAGGACTAGCGGGAGATAATGAGCAGTTCTTC. Amino acid sequence: CATSDTLGLAGDNEQFF.

This chain uses TRBV10-1 with TRBJ2-2; D remains unclear. CDR3 length: 15 amino acids. The V end lost 3 bases, the J end lost 4 bases, and 12 bases lay between the germline ends. Germline V gene data show CDR1 as WNHNN and CDR2 as SYGVQD (reference sequence). The DNA of the CDR3 is TGCGCCAGCAGTGATATCCGGGTCCTCACCGGGGAGCTGTTTTTT. This sequence encodes CASSDIRVLTGELFF.

This chain uses TRBV28 with TRBJ1-4; no firm D call. Trimming took 7 bases from V and 6 from J, leaving 12 bases between them. Germline-derived CDR1 and CDR2 are MDHEN and SYDVKM. There are 13 residues in the CDR3. The CDR3: CASTPRYYEKLFF. The CDR3 bases are TGTGCCAGCACCCCTCGGTACTATGAAAAACTGTTTTTT.

The gene calls are TRBV28 and TRBJ1-5; 7 positions agree with TRBD1. From germline, CDR1 is MDHEN and CDR2 SYDVKM. The length of the CDR3 is 18 residues. With 3 bases clipped from V and 0 bases from J, the junction kept 11 bases outside the gene matches. In nucleotides, the CDR3 is TGTGCCAGCAGTTTCCGGGACAGACGGCGCTTTAGCAATCAGCCCCAGCATTTT. It codes for CASSFRDRRRFSNQPQHF.

This chain connects TRBV19 to TRBJ2-7, with 10 bases fitting TRBD1. Germline V CDR1 and CDR2: LNHDA, SQIVND (reference sequence). Trimming removed 3 bases from V and 2 bases from J; junction bases left unmatched: 1. This CDR3 is built from 14 residues. The CDR3 region is CASSMGQGPYEQYF. CDR3 DNA sequence: TGTGCCAGTAGTATGGGACAGGGGCCCTACGAGCAGTACTTC.

The chain employs TRBV3-1 (or the pseudogene TRBV3-2) and TRBJ2-7; D is perhaps TRBD2 (5 bases). This CDR3 contains 11 residues. Trimming took off 4 bases at V and 5 bases at J, with 6 bases between the two ends. The germline CDR1 and CDR2 sequences are LGHDT and YNNKEL (reference sequence). CDR3 DNA: TGTGCCAGCAGCCGAGCGGACGAGCAGTACTTC. Its protein is CASSRADEQYF.